This record covers a single T cell receptor beta chain. Germline V lookup: CDR1 SGDLS, CDR2 YYNGEE. J was trimmed by 6 bases and V by 4 bases; bases with no gene match: 6. The CDR3 runs to 16 residues. The data are from a study of blood T cell repertoires in COVID-19. Across the study: The samples span acute and convalescent COVID-19 from the United States, Italy and Spain. PBMCs, B-cell-depleted T cells, or T cells were the source of the cDNA or gDNA that made up the material.

Per the study methods: Estimation of nucleated cell counts was performed using reference gene primer amplification. Repertoires were generated with immunoSEQ multiplex PCR, while TCRdb's copy carries only in-frame clones and drops some. V, J and clone size reflect that table, while D and trimming were determined from the DNA. This sample yields 90,000 to 120,000 clones, of which 75% to 95% are seen a single time; 1% to 1.5% belongs to the top ten. The chain couples TRBV9 to TRBJ2-2, with TRBD2 identical over 13 bases. Source material: peripheral blood. The sequence came from a woman in her 30s with acute or convalescent COVID-19. CDR3 in DNA: TGTGCCAGCAGCCTTATCGGACTAGCGGGGGCCGGGGAGCTGTTTTTT. Its translation: CASSLIGLAGAGELFF.